The rows below give T cell receptor beta chains drawn from one sample of a study of blood T cell repertoires in COVID-19. Assay: immunoSEQ multiplex PCR; the TCRdb copy retains only in-frame clones and omits some. Among over 150,000 clones listed, 80% to 90% were seen once. The sequencing input was peripheral blood. All receptors come from a woman between 65 and 79 years old with COVID-19, enrolled during active disease. The CDR3 runs from the conserved cysteine through the conserved F or W. The D gene is left open where the match is weak. Only some rows state a clone size, as once, few, many or a class for expanded clones.

CDR3,DNA,J,size,D,V
CAWSVERAGGSNQPQHF,TGTGCCTGGAGTGTGGAGCGGGCAGGGGGGAGCAATCAGCCCCAGCATTTT,TRBJ1-5,few,TRBD1,TRBV30
CASSPGQGYTEAFF,TGTGCCAGCTCACCAGGACAGGGGTACACTGAAGCTTTCTTT,TRBJ1-1,-,TRBD1,TRBV18
CASSRQESNYEQYF,TGTGCCAGCAGTAGACAGGAGAGCAACTACGAGCAGTACTTC,TRBJ2-7,-,-,TRBV6-5
CASNRDSNQPQHF,TGTGCCAGCAACAGAGATAGCAATCAGCCCCAGCATTTT,TRBJ1-5,-,-,TRBV28
CASRGSGTANNEQFF,TGTGCCAGCAGAGGTTCCGGGACAGCTAACAATGAGCAGTTCTTC,TRBJ2-1,-,TRBD1,TRBV28
CASSASGGSGTEAFF,TGTGCCAGCAGTGCGAGCGGTGGGTCGGGCACTGAAGCTTTCTTT,TRBJ1-1,-,-,TRBV2
CAAKTGVAGELFF,TGTGCCGCAAAGACAGGGGTGGCCGGGGAGCTGTTTTTT,TRBJ2-2,once,TRBD1,TRBV2
CASLTRDRVGYTF,TGTGCCAGCTTGACCCGGGACAGGGTTGGCTACACCTTC,TRBJ1-2,-,TRBD1,TRBV28
CASRTTGFPYEQYF,TGTGCCAGCAGGACGACAGGGTTTCCCTACGAGCAGTACTTC,TRBJ2-7,-,TRBD1,TRBV2
CASSMRGGRADNEQFF,TGTGCCAGCAGCATGAGGGGCGGGAGGGCGGACAATGAGCAGTTCTTC,TRBJ2-1,-,TRBD2,TRBV27
CASSLTAGQANQPQHF,TGTGCCAGCAGTTTGACAGCTGGCCAGGCTAATCAGCCCCAGCATTTT,TRBJ1-5,-,-,TRBV27
CAISEKDRGHTGELFF,TGTGCCATCAGTGAGAAGGACAGGGGGCATACCGGGGAGCTGTTTTTT,TRBJ2-2,-,TRBD1,TRBV10-3
CASGRQGQGYGYTF,TGTGCCAGTGGACGGCAGGGACAGGGTTATGGCTACACCTTC,TRBJ1-2,-,TRBD1,TRBV19
CASSSGTPVGEQYF,TGCGCCAGCAGCTCCGGGACACCGGTGGGCGAGCAGTACTTC,TRBJ2-7,-,-,TRBV4-1
CASSFNRGNEKLFF,TGTGCCAGTAGTTTCAACAGGGGGAATGAAAAACTGTTTTTT,TRBJ1-4,-,TRBD1,TRBV19
CASRPTGVERAFF,TGTGCCAGCAGACCCACAGGGGTCGAACGGGCTTTCTTT,TRBJ1-1,-,TRBD1,TRBV2
CSASLQGVTGELFF,TGCAGTGCTAGTCTGCAGGGGGTCACCGGGGAGCTGTTTTTT,TRBJ2-2,few,TRBD1,TRBV20-1
CASSLWGSEEETQYF,TGTGCCAGCAGTTTATGGGGCAGCGAAGAAGAGACCCAGTACTTC,TRBJ2-5,once,-,TRBV27
CASSEGDRINSPLHF,TGCGCCAGCAGCGAGGGGGACAGAATAAATTCACCCCTCCACTTT,TRBJ1-6,-,TRBD1,TRBV5-1
CASSNGNRGQPQHF,TGTGCCAGCAGCAACGGGAACCGGGGACAGCCCCAGCATTTT,TRBJ1-5,-,-,TRBV6-5
CASSDGVPGNTIYF,TGTGCCAGCAGTGACGGGGTACCTGGAAACACCATATATTTT,TRBJ1-3,-,-,TRBV2
CASSSTPVGTQYF,TGTGCCAGCAGCTCTACCCCGGTTGGTACGCAGTATTTT,TRBJ2-3,-,-,TRBV5-4
CASSPQARTSGGGEQFF,TGTGCCAGCTCACCACAGGCAAGGACTAGCGGGGGCGGTGAGCAGTTCTTC,TRBJ2-1,-,TRBD2,TRBV18
CASSLDKNYGYTF,TGTGCCAGCTCACTAGACAAAAACTATGGCTACACCTTC,TRBJ1-2,-,-,TRBV18
CASSSARAGMNF,TGTGCCAGCAGCTCAGCCCGGGCGGGCATGAATTTT,TRBJ2-3,-,-,TRBV7-9
CASRKPGTGRYEQYF,TGTGCCAGCAGAAAACCCGGGACAGGGAGGTACGAGCAGTACTTC,TRBJ2-7,-,TRBD1,TRBV6-5
CASSQDAGGRAETQYF,TGTGCCAGCAGCCAAGATGCTGGGGGGAGGGCCGAGACCCAGTACTTC,TRBJ2-5,-,TRBD2,TRBV3-1/TRBV3-2
CSASNREAFF,TGCAGTGCTAGTAACAGGGAAGCTTTCTTT,TRBJ1-1,-,-,TRBV20-1
CASSQGTSGSYNEQFF,TGTGCCAGCTCACAAGGGACTAGCGGGAGTTACAATGAGCAGTTCTTC,TRBJ2-1,-,TRBD2,TRBV18
CSVGRGQGARNQPQHF,TGCAGCGTTGGTAGGGGACAGGGGGCGCGAAATCAGCCCCAGCATTTT,TRBJ1-5,-,TRBD1,TRBV29-1
CATSRDNERYSGNTIYF,TGTGCCACCAGCAGAGATAATGAGAGGTACTCTGGAAACACCATATATTTT,TRBJ1-3,-,-,TRBV15
CASSLWAGRINSPLHF,TGTGCCAGCAGTCTCTGGGCGGGACGGATTAATTCACCCCTCCACTTT,TRBJ1-6,-,-,TRBV27
CAWSGQENQPQHF,TGTGCCTGGAGTGGACAGGAGAATCAGCCCCAGCATTTT,TRBJ1-5,-,-,TRBV30
CASRSRTGGKTEAFF,TGTGCCAGCAGGAGCAGGACAGGGGGAAAGACTGAAGCTTTCTTT,TRBJ1-1,-,TRBD1,TRBV6-5
CASSPQVRTGELFF,TGTGCCAGCAGCCCCCAGGTCAGGACCGGGGAGCTGTTTTTT,TRBJ2-2,once,-,TRBV3-1/TRBV3-2
CASSLDRGNTEAFF,TGCGCCAGCAGCTTGGACAGGGGGAACACTGAAGCTTTCTTT,TRBJ1-1,-,TRBD1,TRBV5-1
CSVIGDNMNTEAFF,TGCAGCGTTATTGGGGACAACATGAACACTGAAGCTTTCTTT,TRBJ1-1,-,-,TRBV29-1
CASSQSYEQYF,TGTGCCAGCAGTCAGTCCTACGAGCAGTACTTC,TRBJ2-7,-,-,TRBV2
CAWSKGAVYNEQFF,TGTGCCTGGAGCAAAGGGGCAGTCTACAATGAGCAGTTCTTC,TRBJ2-1,-,-,TRBV30
CASSPDERSTDTQYF,TGTGCCAGCAGCCCAGATGAGCGGAGCACAGATACGCAGTATTTT,TRBJ2-3,-,-,TRBV7-9
CASSLEASYPTGELFF,TGTGCCAGCAGTCTCGAAGCAAGCTATCCGACCGGGGAGCTGTTTTTT,TRBJ2-2,-,-,TRBV28
CASSTGPYSNQPQHF,TGTGCCAGTAGTACAGGCCCTTATAGCAATCAGCCCCAGCATTTT,TRBJ1-5,-,-,TRBV19
CARPGQNTDTQYF,TGCGCCAGGCCGGGACAGAATACAGATACGCAGTATTTT,TRBJ2-3,-,TRBD1,TRBV5-1
CASSQDSPDRLYEQYF,TGTGCCAGCAGCCAAGATAGCCCGGACAGGCTCTACGAGCAGTACTTC,TRBJ2-7,-,TRBD1,TRBV3-1/TRBV3-2
CASSPGQGANQPQHF,TGTGCCAGCAGCCCGGGACAGGGTGCCAACCAGCCCCAGCATTTT,TRBJ1-5,-,TRBD1,TRBV9
CASSIGLAGVYEQYF,TGTGCCAGCAGCATCGGACTAGCGGGAGTCTACGAGCAGTACTTC,TRBJ2-7,-,TRBD2,TRBV11-3
CASSSVVGELFF,TGTGCCAGTAGTTCGGTGGTCGGGGAGCTGTTTTTT,TRBJ2-2,-,-,TRBV19
CAWSVHQGAGSPLHF,TGTGCCTGGAGTGTACATCAGGGGGCCGGGTCACCCCTCCACTTT,TRBJ1-6,few,TRBD1,TRBV30
CASSLVGQGAEAFF,TGTGCCAGCAGCTTGGTTGGGCAGGGGGCTGAAGCTTTCTTT,TRBJ1-1,-,TRBD1,TRBV5-6
CASRGQAEAFF,TGTGCCAGCCGAGGACAGGCTGAAGCTTTCTTT,TRBJ1-1,-,TRBD1,TRBV2
CASSLDRGRLFF,TGTGCCAGCAGTCTGGACAGGGGGCGACTGTTTTTT,TRBJ1-4,-,TRBD1,TRBV2
CANLAGFSTDTQYF,TGTGCCAATCTAGCGGGGTTTAGCACAGATACGCAGTATTTT,TRBJ2-3,few,TRBD2,TRBV2
CASSQKALADNEQFF,TGCGCCAGCAGCCAAAAGGCCCTAGCGGACAATGAGCAGTTCTTC,TRBJ2-1,-,TRBD2,TRBV4-1
CASSLGQTFYEQYF,TGTGCCAGCAGCTTGGGACAAACTTTCTACGAGCAGTACTTC,TRBJ2-7,-,-,TRBV5-8
CASSLRGGISIQYF,TGTGCCAGCAGTTTACGAGGGGGCATTAGCATTCAGTACTTC,TRBJ2-4,-,TRBD1,TRBV27
CASSDSSGSGIQYF,TGTGCCAGCAGCGACTCTAGCGGGAGCGGCATTCAGTACTTC,TRBJ2-4,once,TRBD2,TRBV11-3
CASSPPGTALSREQFF,TGTGCCAGCAGCCCCCCCGGGACAGCCTTAAGTCGTGAGCAGTTCTTC,TRBJ2-1,-,TRBD1,TRBV9
CASSQAGQTYTDTQYF,TGTGCCAGCAGCCAGGCTGGACAAACGTACACAGATACGCAGTATTTT,TRBJ2-3,-,-,TRBV4-2